The clone carrying this TCR beta chain is a singleton in its sample. As yet, its antigen is unknown. This sample is drawn from a study of PD-1 blockade in classical Hodgkin lymphoma. Study background: Patients were given intravenous nivolumab, 3 mg/kg, every 2 weeks.

Findings and limits, study-wide: Complete responders' diversity at baseline resembled that of newly diagnosed patients.

The CDR3 consists of 14 residues. The germline V gene has CDR1 MNHNS and CDR2 SASEGT. V was clipped by 2 bases and J by 8 bases, with 13 bases between them. The method was immunoSEQ multiplex PCR; TCRdb's version includes in-frame clones alone and lacks a portion of them. The sample lists some 93,000 clones; 80% to 90% were seen once. Each patient's relapse followed autologous stem cell transplantation, and brentuximab vedotin exposure varied. The sample was peripheral blood mononuclear cells (PBMCs), taken before the second cycle of nivolumab. The chain carries TRBV6-1 and TRBJ2-1, with D maybe TRBD1 (6 bases). This sequence was found in a human donor with classical Hodgkin lymphoma. The CDR3 protein is CASSELTGWDEQFF. The CDR3 DNA reads as TGTGCCAGCAGTGAACTTACAGGGTGGGATGAGCAGTTCTTC.